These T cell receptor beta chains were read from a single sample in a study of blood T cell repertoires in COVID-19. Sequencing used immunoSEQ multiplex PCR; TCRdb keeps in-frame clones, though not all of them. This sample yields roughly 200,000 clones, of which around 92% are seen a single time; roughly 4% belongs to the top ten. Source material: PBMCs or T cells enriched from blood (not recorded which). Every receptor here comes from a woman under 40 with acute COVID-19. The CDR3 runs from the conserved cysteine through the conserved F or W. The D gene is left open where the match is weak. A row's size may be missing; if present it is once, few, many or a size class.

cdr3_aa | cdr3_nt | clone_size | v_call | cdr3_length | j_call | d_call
CASSYPRDSYQETQYF | TGTGCCAGCAGTTACCCCAGGGACAGCTACCAAGAGACCCAGTACTTC | . | TRBV6-5 | 16 | TRBJ2-5 | TRBD1
CAISESEGAVAYNEQFF | TGTGCCATCAGTGAGTCGGAGGGGGCGGTTGCGTACAATGAGCAGTTCTTC | . | TRBV10-3 | 17 | TRBJ2-1 | .
CASSSLPTSGGSGQFF | TGTGCCAGCAGCTCCTTACCGACTAGCGGGGGGTCTGGGCAGTTCTTC | . | TRBV7-2 | 16 | TRBJ2-1 | TRBD2
CASSIRTGSAGELFF | TGTGCCAGCAGCATACGTACAGGGTCCGCCGGGGAGCTGTTTTTT | . | TRBV3-1/TRBV3-2 | 15 | TRBJ2-2 | .
CASSVGQANQPQHF | TGCGCCAGCAGCGTAGGACAGGCCAATCAGCCCCAGCATTTT | . | TRBV5-1 | 14 | TRBJ1-5 | TRBD1
CASSPGQGAVNEQYF | TGCGCCAGCAGCCCTGGACAGGGGGCGGTTAACGAGCAGTACTTC | . | TRBV5-1 | 15 | TRBJ2-7 | TRBD1
CASSLVALQGGTEAFF | TGCGCCAGCAGCTTGGTCGCACTACAAGGCGGCACTGAAGCTTTCTTT | . | TRBV5-1 | 16 | TRBJ1-1 | .
CASSLGVAGPKETQYF | TGTGCCAGCAGCTTAGGGGTGGCGGGACCCAAAGAGACCCAGTACTTC | . | TRBV7-9 | 16 | TRBJ2-5 | .
CASSSYRVYTEAFF | TGTGCCAGTAGTTCGTACAGGGTGTACACTGAAGCTTTCTTT | once | TRBV19 | 14 | TRBJ1-1 | .
CSISGGPEAFF | TGCAGCATCTCGGGGGGGCCTGAAGCTTTCTTT | . | TRBV20-1 | 11 | TRBJ1-1 | .
CTSRAGTGGDLHYGYTF | TGCACCAGCAGGGCCGGGACAGGGGGCGACCTGCACTATGGCTACACCTTC | . | TRBV5-1 | 17 | TRBJ1-2 | TRBD1